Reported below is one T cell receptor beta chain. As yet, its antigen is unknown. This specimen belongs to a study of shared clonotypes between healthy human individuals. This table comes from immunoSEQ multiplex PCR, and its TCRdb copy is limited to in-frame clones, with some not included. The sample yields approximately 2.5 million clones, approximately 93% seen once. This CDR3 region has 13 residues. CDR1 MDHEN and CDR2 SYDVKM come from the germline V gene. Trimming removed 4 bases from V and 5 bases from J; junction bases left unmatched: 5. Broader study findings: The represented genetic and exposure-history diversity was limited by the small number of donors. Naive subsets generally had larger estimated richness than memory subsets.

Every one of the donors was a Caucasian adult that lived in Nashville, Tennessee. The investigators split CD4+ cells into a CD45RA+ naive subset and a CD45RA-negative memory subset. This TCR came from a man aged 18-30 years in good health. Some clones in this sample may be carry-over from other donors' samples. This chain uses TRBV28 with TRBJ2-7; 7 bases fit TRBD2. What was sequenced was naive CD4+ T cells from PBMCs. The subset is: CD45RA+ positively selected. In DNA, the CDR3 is TGTGCCAGCAGTTCTGGGGGAGGGGACGAGCAGTACTTC. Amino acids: CASSSGGGDEQYF.